The 20 T cell receptor beta chains reported below all come from one sample, sequenced in a study of cytomegalovirus exposure and HLA in healthy donors. Primers for the PCR totalled 60 Vbeta and 13 Jbeta. Sequenced by immunoSEQ multiplex PCR; TCRdb stores in-frame clones only, minus some. The data hold 180,000 or so clones, with over 80% observed a single time. Sequencing input: PBMCs. These receptors were collected from a middle-aged man in good health and CMV-seronegative.

This clone was counted once. J is TRBJ1-5 and V is TRBV5-6; 8 nucleotides match TRBD1. The CDR3 spans 15 residues. CDR1 SGHDT and CDR2 YYEEEE come from the germline V gene. V lost 4 bases to trimming and J lost 4 bases; unmatched junction nucleotides: 7. The CDR3 nucleotides read TGTGCCAGCAGCCACGGACAGGGATTTAATCAGCCCCAGCATTTT. Amino acid sequence: CASSHGQGFNQPQHF.

The chain recombines TRBV27 with TRBJ2-7, with TRBD1 matching 9 bases. Germline assignment: CDR1 MNHEY and CDR2 SMNVEV (reference sequence). The CDR3 consists of 15 residues. Trimming took 5 bases from V and 0 from J; bases not matched to a gene: 5. The CDR3, as DNA: TGTGCCAGCAGTCCCGCGGACAGGGGCTCCTACGAGCAGTACTTC. Protein product: CASSPADRGSYEQYF.

The V call is TRBV6-6, the J call TRBJ1-2; 7 bases map to TRBD1. The CDR3 totals 15 residues. Germline CDR1 reads MNHNY; CDR2 reads SVGAGI (reference sequence). V was pared by 0 bases and J by 4 bases, with 5 bases of the junction left unmatched. CDR3 sequence reads: CASSYSRDSSYGYTF. The CDR3 coding sequence is TGTGCCAGCAGTTACTCGAGGGACAGCAGCTATGGCTACACCTTC.

The rearrangement links TRBV4-2 to TRBJ2-5, with D tentatively TRBD1 (5 bases). Germline V gene lookup returns CDR1 LGHNA and CDR2 YNFKEQ. Trimming stripped 1 base from V and 4 bases from J, with 7 bases between. The CDR3 sequence is 13 residues long. The CDR3 protein is CASSQVTGETQYF. The CDR3 DNA is TGTGCCAGCAGCCAAGTAACAGGAGAGACCCAGTACTTC.

Written as DNA, the CDR3 is TGTGCCAGCGCGAAACCCTTAGTCCGGGAGACCCAGTACTTC. Its protein is CASAKPLVRETQYF. V and J are TRBV2 and TRBJ2-5; D is undetermined. With 8 bases removed from V and 5 bases from J, the gap between germline ends came to 18 bases. The CDR3 extends over 14 amino acids. In germline, CDR1 is SNHLY, CDR2 FYNNEI.

The chain is built from TRBV10-3 and TRBJ2-7; 8 bases agree with TRBD2. Germline lookup yields CDR1 ENHRY and CDR2 SYGVKD. V lost 10 bases to trimming and J lost 3 bases; unmatched junction nucleotides: 14. The CDR3 is 15 amino acids. The CDR3 protein is CATGRAGALNYEQYF. CDR3 DNA: TGTGCCACCGGGAGGGCGGGGGCATTGAACTACGAGCAGTACTTC.

This clone has only a few counts. The chain recombines TRBV27 with TRBJ2-7, with 9 bases aligning to TRBD2. V shed 6 bases, J shed 3 bases, and the junction held 12 bases outside the gene matches. The CDR3 sequence is 16 residues long. CDR1 and CDR2 from the germline V gene are MNHEY and SMNVEV (reference sequence). The CDR3 nucleotides are TGTGCCAGCAGCCTCACGGTAGCGGGAGCTCGCTACGAGCAGTACTTC. Its protein product is CASSLTVAGARYEQYF.

The chain carries TRBV28 and TRBJ2-7; tentatively, D is TRBD2 (7 bases). Trimming removed 6 bases at V and 0 bases at J, with 18 bases between. The germline V gene has CDR1 MDHEN and CDR2 SYDVKM. The CDR3 totals 16 residues. The CDR3 nucleotides read TGTGCCAGCAGCCAAGGGGGGGCAACTCCCTCCTACGAGCAGTACTTC. Translating gives CASSQGGATPSYEQYF.

The chain carries TRBV28 and TRBJ2-2; 9 bases are a match to TRBD2. J was trimmed by 3 bases and V by 1 base; bases with no gene match: 6. Germline V gene data show CDR1 as MDHEN and CDR2 as SYDVKM. CDR3 length: 17 residues. CDR3 nucleotide sequence: TGTGCCAGCAGTTTATTAGGTAGCGGGGGATACACCGGGGAGCTGTTTTTT. This translates into CASSLLGSGGYTGELFF. Together with reference TRBV28 and TRBJ2-2, the CDR3 gives the full variable domain: DVKVTQSSRYLVKRTGEKVFLECVQDMDHENMFWYRQDPGLGLRLIYFSYDVKMKEKGDIPEGYSVSREKKERFSLILESASTNQTSMYLCASSLLGSGGYTGELFFGEGSRLTVL.

Only a few counts were recorded for this clone. The chain carries TRBV9 and TRBJ2-3; D gene unclear. V lost 4 bases and J lost 2, with 5 bases in between. The CDR3 sequence is 12 residues long. Germline V CDR1 and CDR2: SGDLS, YYNGEE. CDR3 bases: TGTGCCAGCAGCCCTTACACAGATACGCAGTATTTT. Translation gives CASSPYTDTQYF. The full variable domain, its missing parts supplied by reference TRBV9 and TRBJ2-3, is DSGVTQTPKHLITATGQRVTLRCSPRSGDLSVYWYQQSLDQGLQFLIQYYNGEERAKGNILERFSAQQFPDLHSELNLSSLELGDSALYFCASSPYTDTQYFGPGTRLTVL.

This sequence joins TRBV7-2 and TRBJ2-3, with 9 bases fitting TRBD2. Germline CDR1 is SGHTA and CDR2 is FQGNSA. The CDR3 contains 17 residues. V gave up 1 base and J gave up 8 bases; unmatched junction bases: 13. The CDR3 here is CASSLGFGASGVGTQYF. CDR3 nucleotides: TGTGCCAGCAGCTTAGGCTTTGGGGCTAGCGGGGTTGGTACGCAGTATTTT.

This chain uses TRBV5-6 with TRBJ2-3; TRBD2 might be the D (6 bases). Germline CDR1 SGHDT, CDR2 YYEEEE. V was pared by 3 bases and J by 15 bases, with 14 bases between. This CDR3 contains 11 residues. The CDR3, as DNA: TGTGCCAGCAGCTCCGGGACTTCCCGTTATTTT. Translation gives CASSSGTSRYF. The full variable domain, rest sourced from reference TRBV5-6 and TRBJ2-3, is DAGVTQSPTHLIKTRGQQVTLRCSPKSGHDTVSWYQQALGQGPQFIFQYYEEEERQRGNFPDRFSGHQFPNYSSELNVNALLLGDSALYLCASSSGTSRYFGPGTRLTVL.

This clone was counted between two and nine times. The chain is built from TRBV4-1 and TRBJ2-5, with a weak D call TRBD1 (6 bases). Germline-derived CDR1 and CDR2 are MGHRA and YSYEKL. The CDR3 is 14 residues long. The germline V and J ends were trimmed by 4 bases and 5 bases, with 14 bases remaining between them. The CDR3 coding sequence is TGCGCCAGCAGCCGAACCCAGGGGAGCGAGACCCAGTACTTC. Protein sequence: CASSRTQGSETQYF.

This rearrangement joins TRBV25-1 to TRBJ2-1, with D perhaps matching TRBD2 (5 bases). Germline V gene data show CDR1 as MGHDK and CDR2 as SYGVNS. V shed 8 bases and J shed 8 bases, with 22 bases lying between them. The length of the CDR3 is 15 residues. CDR3 loop: CASGGLAGPVDEQFF. The CDR3 DNA reads TGTGCCAGCGGCGGGCTAGCTGGACCGGTGGATGAGCAGTTCTTC.

This clone was found a few times. The chain joins TRBV28 to TRBJ2-5; tentative D call: TRBD2 (6 bases). Trimming removed 4 bases from V and 1 base from J, with 13 bases in between. CDR3 size: 15 residues. Germline assignment: CDR1 MDHEN and CDR2 SYDVKM. Written as DNA, the CDR3 is TGTGCCAGCAGTTCCTTAGGGGAGGCCCAAGAGACCCAGTACTTC. It encodes CASSSLGEAQETQYF.

This chain joins TRBV6-1 and TRBJ2-7, with 11 positions matching TRBD1. V lost 7 bases and J lost 4; bases outside the gene matches: 6. The CDR3 is made up of 14 amino acids. Germline values: CDR1 MNHNS, CDR2 SASEGT. CDR3 nucleotides: TGTGCCAGCATTGGGACAGGGGGACGTTACGAGCAGTACTTC. This translates into CASIGTGGRYEQYF.

This sequence joins TRBV27 and TRBJ2-7, with TRBD2 as a possible D gene (7 bases). This CDR3 is 14 amino acids long. V lost 8 bases to trimming and J lost 4 bases, with 18 bases between them. Per the germline V gene, CDR1 is MNHEY and CDR2 is SMNVEV (reference sequence). The CDR3 here is CASSRGGGRYEQYF. CDR3 sequence (DNA): TGTGCCAGCTCCCGAGGGGGGGGCAGGTACGAGCAGTACTTC.

With respect to this clone: Distinct nucleotide sequences in the sample also encode this CDR3. V gene TRBV6-6 combines with J gene TRBJ2-3; D gene uncertain. Germline CDR1 is MNHNY and CDR2 is SVGAGI (reference sequence). The CDR3 runs to 14 residues. V was trimmed by 8 bases and J by 0 bases, leaving 12 bases between them. This chain's CDR3 is CASRVGGSTDTQYF. The CDR3 DNA reads as TGTGCCAGCCGGGTCGGCGGTAGCACAGATACGCAGTATTTT.

The chain combines TRBV7-9 with TRBJ1-1, with 7 bases lining up with TRBD1. From germline, CDR1 is SEHNR and CDR2 FQNEAQ (reference sequence). V lost 5 bases and J lost 1; bases outside the gene matches: 4. The CDR3 runs 14 residues. The chain's CDR3 is CASSPWDRNTEAFF. As DNA, the CDR3 is TGTGCCAGCAGCCCTTGGGACAGGAACACTGAAGCTTTCTTT.

The chain links TRBV29-1 to TRBJ1-5; 8 positions agree with TRBD1. V dropped 6 bases and J dropped 5; count of bases not matched to a gene: 3. This CDR3 is 12 amino acids long. From germline, CDR1 is SQVTM and CDR2 ANQGSEA. CDR3 in amino acids: CSVGQADQPQHF. CDR3 bases: TGCAGCGTGGGACAGGCGGATCAGCCCCAGCATTTT.